This T cell receptor beta chain appears in the sequencing data of a study of T cell responses to AZD1222 COVID-19 vaccine. Broader study findings: Only a handful of AZD1222 recipients tested seropositive at baseline.

Profiled with immunoSEQ multiplex PCR; TCRdb holds only in-frame clones, not every one. The sample lists 84,000 or so clones, 90% seen once, with 3.3% in the top ten. V was pared by 6 bases and J by 6 bases, with 9 bases of the junction left unmatched. The CDR3 totals 14 residues. Germline CDR1 MNHEY, CDR2 SVGAGI. This clone was counted a single time. Its antigen is unknown. The specimen comprised peripheral blood, sampled 28 days after the second AZD1222 dose. V and J are TRBV6-5 and TRBJ1-2; 8 bases agree with TRBD1. The TCR sequence derives from an adult who received the AZD1222 COVID-19 vaccine. CDR3 nucleotides: TGTGCCAGCAGCCTTACAGGGGGGATAGATGGCTACACCTTC. It codes for CASSLTGGIDGYTF.